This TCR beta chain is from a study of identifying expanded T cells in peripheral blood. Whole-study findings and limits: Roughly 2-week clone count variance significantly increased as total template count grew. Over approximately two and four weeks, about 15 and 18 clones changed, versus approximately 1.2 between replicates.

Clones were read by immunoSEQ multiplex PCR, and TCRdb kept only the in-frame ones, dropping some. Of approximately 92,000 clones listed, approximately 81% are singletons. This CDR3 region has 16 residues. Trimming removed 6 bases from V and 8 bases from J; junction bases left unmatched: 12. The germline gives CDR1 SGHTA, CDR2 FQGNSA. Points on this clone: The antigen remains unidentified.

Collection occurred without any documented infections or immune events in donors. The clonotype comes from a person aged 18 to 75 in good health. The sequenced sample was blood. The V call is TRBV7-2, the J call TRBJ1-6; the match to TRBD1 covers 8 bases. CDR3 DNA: TGTGCCAGCAGTTGGACAGGGCAGGGAGAGTATTCACCCCTCCACTTT. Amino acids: CASSWTGQGEYSPLHF.